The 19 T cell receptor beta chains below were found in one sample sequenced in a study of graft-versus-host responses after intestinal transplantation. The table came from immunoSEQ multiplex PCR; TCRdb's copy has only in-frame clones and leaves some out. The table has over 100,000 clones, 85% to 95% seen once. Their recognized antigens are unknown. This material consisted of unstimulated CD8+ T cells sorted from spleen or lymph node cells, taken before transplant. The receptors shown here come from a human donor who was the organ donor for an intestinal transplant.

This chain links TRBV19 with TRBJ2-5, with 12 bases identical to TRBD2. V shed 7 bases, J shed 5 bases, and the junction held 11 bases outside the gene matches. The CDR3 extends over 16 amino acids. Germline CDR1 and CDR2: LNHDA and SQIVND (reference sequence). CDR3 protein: CASTPSGLAGRETQYF. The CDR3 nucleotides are TGTGCCAGTACCCCGTCTGGACTAGCGGGAAGGGAGACCCAGTACTTC.

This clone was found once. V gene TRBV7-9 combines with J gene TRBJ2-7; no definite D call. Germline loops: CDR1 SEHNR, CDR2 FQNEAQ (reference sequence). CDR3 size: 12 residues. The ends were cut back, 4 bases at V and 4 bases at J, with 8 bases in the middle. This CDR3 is CASSSEPYEQYF. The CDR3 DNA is TGTGCCAGCAGCTCCGAACCTTACGAGCAGTACTTC. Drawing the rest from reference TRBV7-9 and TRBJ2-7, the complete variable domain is DTGVSQNPRHKITKRGQNVTFRCDPISEHNRLYWYRQTLGQGPEFLTYFQNEAQLEKSRLLSDRFSAERPKGSFSTLEIQRTEQGDSAMYLCASSSEPYEQYFGPGTRLTVT.

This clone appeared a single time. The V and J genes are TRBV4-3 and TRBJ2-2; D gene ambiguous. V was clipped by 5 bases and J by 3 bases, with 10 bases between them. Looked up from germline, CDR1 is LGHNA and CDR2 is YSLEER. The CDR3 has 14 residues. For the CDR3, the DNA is TGCGCCAGCAGCTTATCTAGTTACACCGGGGAGCTGTTTTTT. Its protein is CASSLSSYTGELFF.

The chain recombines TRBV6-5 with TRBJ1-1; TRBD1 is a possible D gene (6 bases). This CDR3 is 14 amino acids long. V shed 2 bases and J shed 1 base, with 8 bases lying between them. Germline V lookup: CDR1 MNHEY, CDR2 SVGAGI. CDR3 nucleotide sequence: TGTGCCAGCAGTTACACAGGGCCGAACACTGAAGCTTTCTTT. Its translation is CASSYTGPNTEAFF.

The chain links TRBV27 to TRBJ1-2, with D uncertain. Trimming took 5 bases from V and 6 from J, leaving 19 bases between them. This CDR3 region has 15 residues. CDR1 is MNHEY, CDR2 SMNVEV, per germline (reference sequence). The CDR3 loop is CASSPRGSSAHGYTF. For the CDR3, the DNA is TGTGCCAGCAGTCCCCGTGGCAGTTCAGCGCATGGCTACACCTTC.

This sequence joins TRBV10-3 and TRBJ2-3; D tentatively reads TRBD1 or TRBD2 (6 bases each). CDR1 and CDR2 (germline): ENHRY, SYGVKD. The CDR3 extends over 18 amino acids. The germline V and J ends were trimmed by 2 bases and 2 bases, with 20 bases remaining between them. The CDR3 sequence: CAISETGLGGGPTDTQYF. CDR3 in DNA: TGTGCCATCAGTGAGACGGGATTAGGGGGAGGCCCCACAGATACGCAGTATTTT.

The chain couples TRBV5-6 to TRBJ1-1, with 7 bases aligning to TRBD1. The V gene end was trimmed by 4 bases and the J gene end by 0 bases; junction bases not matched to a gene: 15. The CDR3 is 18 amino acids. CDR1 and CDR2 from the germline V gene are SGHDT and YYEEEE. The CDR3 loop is CASSLPNRGPEMNTEAFF. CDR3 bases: TGTGCCAGCAGCCTCCCAAACAGGGGACCTGAAATGAACACTGAAGCTTTCTTT.

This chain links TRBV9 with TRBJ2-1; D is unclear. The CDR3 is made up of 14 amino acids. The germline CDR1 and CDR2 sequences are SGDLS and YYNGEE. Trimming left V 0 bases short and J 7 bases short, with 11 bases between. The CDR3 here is CASSVGASPNEQFF. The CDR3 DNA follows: TGTGCCAGCAGCGTAGGGGCTAGTCCAAATGAGCAGTTCTTC.

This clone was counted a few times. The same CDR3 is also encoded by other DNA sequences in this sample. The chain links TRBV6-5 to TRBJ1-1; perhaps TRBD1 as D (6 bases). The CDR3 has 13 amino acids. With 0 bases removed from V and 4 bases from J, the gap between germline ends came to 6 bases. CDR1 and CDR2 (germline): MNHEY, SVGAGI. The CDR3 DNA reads TGTGCCAGCAGTTACTCAGGGGGCACTGAAGCTTTCTTT. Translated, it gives CASSYSGGTEAFF.

CDR3 region: CASSQVKRLIYEQYF. CDR3 DNA: TGTGCCAGCAGCCAAGTGAAGCGGTTGATCTACGAGCAGTACTTC. J is TRBJ2-7 and V is TRBV4-2; possible D gene TRBD2, 5 bases. Germline V gene data show CDR1 as LGHNA and CDR2 as YNFKEQ. The CDR3 contains 15 residues. V lost 1 base to trimming and J lost 3 bases, with 13 bases between them.

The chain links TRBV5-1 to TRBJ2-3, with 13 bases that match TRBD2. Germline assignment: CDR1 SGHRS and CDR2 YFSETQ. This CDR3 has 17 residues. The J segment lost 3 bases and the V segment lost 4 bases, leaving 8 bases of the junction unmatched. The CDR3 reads CASSLYGLAGETDTQYF. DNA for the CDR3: TGCGCCAGCAGCCTCTATGGACTAGCGGGAGAGACAGATACGCAGTATTTT.

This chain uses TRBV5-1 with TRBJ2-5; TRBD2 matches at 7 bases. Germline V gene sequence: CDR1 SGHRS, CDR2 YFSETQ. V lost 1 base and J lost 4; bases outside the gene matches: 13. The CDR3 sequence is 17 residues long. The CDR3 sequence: CASSLHSSGGRGETQYF. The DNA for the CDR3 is TGCGCCAGCAGCTTGCACTCTAGCGGAGGACGAGGAGAGACCCAGTACTTC.

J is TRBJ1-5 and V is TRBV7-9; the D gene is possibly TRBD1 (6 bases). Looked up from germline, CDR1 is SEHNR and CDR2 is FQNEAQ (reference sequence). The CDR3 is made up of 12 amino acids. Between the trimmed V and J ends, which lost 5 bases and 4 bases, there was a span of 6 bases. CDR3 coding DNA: TGTGCCAGCAGCACAGGGAATCAGCCCCAGCATTTT. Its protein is CASSTGNQPQHF. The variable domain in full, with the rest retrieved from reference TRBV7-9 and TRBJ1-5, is DTGVSQNPRHKITKRGQNVTFRCDPISEHNRLYWYRQTLGQGPEFLTYFQNEAQLEKSRLLSDRFSAERPKGSFSTLEIQRTEQGDSAMYLCASSTGNQPQHFGDGTRLSIL.

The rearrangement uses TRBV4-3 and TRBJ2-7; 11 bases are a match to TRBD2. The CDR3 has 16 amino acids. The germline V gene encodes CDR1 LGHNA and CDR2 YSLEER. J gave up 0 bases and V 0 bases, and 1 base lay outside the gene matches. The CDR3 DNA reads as TGCGCCAGCAGCCAAGATACTAGCGGGAGCTCCTACGAGCAGTACTTC. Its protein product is CASSQDTSGSSYEQYF.

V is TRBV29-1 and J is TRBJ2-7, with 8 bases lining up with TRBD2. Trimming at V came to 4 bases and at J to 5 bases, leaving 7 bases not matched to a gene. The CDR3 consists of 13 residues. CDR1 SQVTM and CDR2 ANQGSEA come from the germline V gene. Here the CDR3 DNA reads TGCAGCGTTGCGGGGGGGAGGAACCACGAGCAGTACTTC. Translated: CSVAGGRNHEQYF.

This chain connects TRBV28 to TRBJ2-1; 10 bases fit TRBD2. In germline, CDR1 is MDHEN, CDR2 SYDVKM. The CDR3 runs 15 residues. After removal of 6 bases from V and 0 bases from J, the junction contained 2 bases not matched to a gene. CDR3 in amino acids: CASRLAGSSYNEQFF. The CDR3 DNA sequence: TGTGCCAGCAGACTAGCGGGGAGCTCCTACAATGAGCAGTTCTTC.

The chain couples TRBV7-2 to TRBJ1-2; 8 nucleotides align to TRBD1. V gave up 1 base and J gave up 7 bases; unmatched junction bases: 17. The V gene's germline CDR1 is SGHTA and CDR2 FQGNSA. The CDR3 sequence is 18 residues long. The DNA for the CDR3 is TGTGCCAGCAGCTTAGTTTCGGGACAGGCCGACCCGAGGCGTGGCTACACCTTC. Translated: CASSLVSGQADPRRGYTF.

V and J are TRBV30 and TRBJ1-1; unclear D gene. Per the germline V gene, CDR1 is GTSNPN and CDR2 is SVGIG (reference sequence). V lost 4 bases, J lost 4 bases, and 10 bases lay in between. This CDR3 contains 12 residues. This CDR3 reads CAWTMGSTEAFF. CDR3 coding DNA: TGTGCCTGGACGATGGGCTCCACTGAAGCTTTCTTT.

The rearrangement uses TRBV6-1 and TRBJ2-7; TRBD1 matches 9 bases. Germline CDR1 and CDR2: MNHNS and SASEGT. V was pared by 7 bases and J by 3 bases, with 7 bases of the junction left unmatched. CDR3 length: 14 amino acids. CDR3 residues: CASMPGQGGYEQYF. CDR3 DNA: TGTGCCAGCATGCCGGGACAGGGAGGCTACGAGCAGTACTTC.